This is a list of T cell receptor beta chains from one sample in a study of somatic mutations in cytotoxic T cells in rheumatoid arthritis. The method was immunoSEQ multiplex PCR; TCRdb's version includes in-frame clones alone and lacks a portion of them. Of tens of thousands of clones listed, roughly four fifths are singletons. The material sequenced was CD8+ T cells sorted from blood. The receptors were sampled from an adult with rheumatoid arthritis. The CDR3 runs from the conserved cysteine through the conserved F or W. The order of the fields is clone size, D gene, J gene, V gene, CDR3 DNA, CDR3 protein. The D gene is left open where the match is weak. Where a row states a size, it is once, few, many or the class of an expanded clone; other rows omit it.

- | - | TRBJ1-4 | TRBV27 | TGTGCCAGCAGTTTCCTGGGCGGGGGAAAACTGTTTTTT | CASSFLGGGKLFF
- | TRBD2 | TRBJ2-2 | TRBV7-9 | TGTGCCAGCAGCCTCAGACTAGCGGGAGCCACCGGGGAGCTGTTTTTT | CASSLRLAGATGELFF
- | TRBD1 | TRBJ1-4 | TRBV7-6 | TGTGCCAGCAGCAGGACAGGGAGGAATGAAAAACTGTTTTTT | CASSRTGRNEKLFF
- | - | TRBJ2-1 | TRBV7-8 | TGTGCCAGCAGCTTCCAAGACTCAAACAATGAGCAGTTCTTC | CASSFQDSNNEQFF
- | - | TRBJ1-2 | TRBV6-1 | TGTGCCAGCATAATCTGGGTCGGATTGGCTCACTACACCTTC | CASIIWVGLAHYTF
- | - | TRBJ2-1 | TRBV11-2 | TGTGCCAGCAGCTTAGGGGCAGGGAAGAACAATGAGCAGTTCTTC | CASSLGAGKNNEQFF
- | - | TRBJ2-5 | TRBV30 | TGTGCCTTCTCGGGATGGGGCATTCAAGAGACCCAGTACTTC | CAFSGWGIQETQYF
- | - | TRBJ1-6 | TRBV5-4 | TGTGCCAGCAGCCAAGACGGAAGCTCCTATAATTCACCCCTCCACTTT | CASSQDGSSYNSPLHF
- | TRBD2 | TRBJ2-2 | TRBV7-9 | TGTGCCAGCACCACCGGGGGGGGTCGTCGGGAGCTGTTTTTT | CASTTGGGRRELFF
few | - | TRBJ2-7 | TRBV7-9 | TGTGCCAGCAGCCTAAACCCCTACGAGCAGTACTTC | CASSLNPYEQYF
- | TRBD1 | TRBJ2-5 | TRBV10-1 | TGCGCCAGCAGTAACAGGGGCTGGGAGACCCAGTACTTC | CASSNRGWETQYF
medium-sized | - | TRBJ1-5 | TRBV7-9 | TGTGCCAGCAGCTTAGCAGACCAGCCCCAGCATTTT | CASSLADQPQHF
- | TRBD2 | TRBJ2-5 | TRBV27 | TGTGCCAGCAGGCCCTCTACCGGGACTAGCGGGAGATGGGGAGAGACCCAGTACTTC | CASRPSTGTSGRWGETQYF
- | - | TRBJ1-2 | TRBV13 | TGTGCCAGCAGCTTAGGACAGGGTAATGGCTACACCTTC | CASSLGQGNGYTF
- | - | TRBJ2-4 | TRBV6-5 | TGTGCCAGCAGTTACTCGATGTGGGGAGCCAAAAACATTCAGTACTTC | CASSYSMWGAKNIQYF
- | - | TRBJ2-1 | TRBV6-5 | TGTGCCACAATGGGGTGGGATGAGCAGTTCTTC | CATMGWDEQFF